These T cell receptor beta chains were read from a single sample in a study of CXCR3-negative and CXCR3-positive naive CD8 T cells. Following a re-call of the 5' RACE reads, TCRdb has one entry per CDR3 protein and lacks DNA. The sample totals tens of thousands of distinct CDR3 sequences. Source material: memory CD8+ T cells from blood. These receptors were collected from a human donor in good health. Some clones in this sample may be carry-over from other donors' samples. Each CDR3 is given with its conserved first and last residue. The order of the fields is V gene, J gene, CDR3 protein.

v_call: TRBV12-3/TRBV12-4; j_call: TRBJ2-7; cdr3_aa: CASSLTGGSYEQYF
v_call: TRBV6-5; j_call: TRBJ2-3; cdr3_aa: CASSRLPLAGGRDTQYF
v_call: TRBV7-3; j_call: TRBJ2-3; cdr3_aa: CASSRWRGDTQYF
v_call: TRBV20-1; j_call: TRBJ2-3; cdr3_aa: CSAGTSGGESTDTQYF
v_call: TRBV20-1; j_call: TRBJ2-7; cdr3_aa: CSASSGFRSEQYF
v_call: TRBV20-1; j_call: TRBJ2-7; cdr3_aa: CSASEGYEQYF
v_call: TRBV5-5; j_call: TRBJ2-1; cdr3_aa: CASSASLAGGVFGPFF
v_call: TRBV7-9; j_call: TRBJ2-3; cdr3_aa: CASSSFGSEDTQYF
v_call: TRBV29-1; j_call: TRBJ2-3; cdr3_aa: CSVDGDLADTDTQYF
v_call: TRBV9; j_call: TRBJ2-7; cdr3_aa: CASSLGLAGPSYEQYF
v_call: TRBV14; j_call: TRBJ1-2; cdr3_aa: CASSPRDINYGYTF
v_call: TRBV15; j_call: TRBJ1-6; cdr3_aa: CATSRVGYNSPLHF
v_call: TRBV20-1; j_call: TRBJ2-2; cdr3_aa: CSARGQPTGELFF
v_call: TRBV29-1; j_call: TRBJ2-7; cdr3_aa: CSVYHATSGDPIEQYF
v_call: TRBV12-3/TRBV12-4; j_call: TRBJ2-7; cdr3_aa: CASSLSLGQGHEQYF
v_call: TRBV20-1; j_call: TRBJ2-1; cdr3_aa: CSAPPGQDYNEQFF
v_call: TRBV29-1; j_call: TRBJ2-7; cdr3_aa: CSAKGSLVEQYF
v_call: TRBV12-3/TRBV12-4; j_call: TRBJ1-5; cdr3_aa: CASSLNDQPQHF